Listed below are T cell receptor beta chains from one sample, sequenced in a study of regulatory T cells in long-lasting Graves disease. MiXCR, applied by TCRdb to the multiplex PCR reads, yields one record per CDR3 protein. The sample holds some 490,000 distinct CDR3 sequences, about 12% seen once. The data were also submitted as part of a second study, on T cells in Graves' hyperthyroidism and ophthalmopathy.

Sequences were derived from peripheral blood mononuclear cells (PBMCs), sampled at new diagnosis, from a patient treated with antithyroid drugs. These receptors all come from a woman aged 30 to 39 with Graves disease. CDR3s include the opening cysteine and the closing phenylalanine or tryptophan. A D gene is named only where the DNA matches it firmly. Clone size is not always given. Where it is, it says once, few, many or a class for expanded clones.

v_call: TRBV27; clone_size: .; cdr3_length: 15; j_call: TRBJ2-6; d_call: .; cdr3_aa: CASSFHRSGANVLTF; cdr3_nt: TGTGCCAGCAGTTTTCACCGGTCTGGGGCCAACGTCCTGACTTTC
v_call: TRBV12-3/TRBV12-4; clone_size: many; cdr3_length: 18; j_call: TRBJ1-3; d_call: .; cdr3_aa: CASSFSRALKSSGNTIYF; cdr3_nt: TGTGCCAGCAGTTTTAGCCGGGCCCTGAAGAGCTCTGGAAACACCATATATTTT
v_call: TRBV7-3; clone_size: .; cdr3_length: 15; j_call: TRBJ1-2; d_call: .; cdr3_aa: CASSLGPKGDYGYTF; cdr3_nt: TGTGCCAGCAGCTTAGGGCCGAAGGGGGACTATGGCTACACCTTC
v_call: TRBV27; clone_size: many; cdr3_length: 15; j_call: TRBJ2-7; d_call: .; cdr3_aa: CASSLGGLGLNEQYF; cdr3_nt: TGTGCCAGCAGTTTAGGAGGGCTAGGATTGAACGAGCAGTACTTC
v_call: TRBV6-5; clone_size: once; cdr3_length: 16; j_call: TRBJ1-2; d_call: TRBD1; cdr3_aa: CASSLIPDRAKDGYTF; cdr3_nt: TGTGCCAGCAGTTTGATACCGGACAGGGCTAAGGATGGCTACACCTTC
v_call: TRBV25-1; clone_size: many; cdr3_length: 15; j_call: TRBJ2-1; d_call: .; cdr3_aa: CASSVRGPVNNEQFF; cdr3_nt: TGTGCCAGCAGTGTCCGCGGACCTGTTAACAATGAGCAGTTCTTC
v_call: TRBV20-1; clone_size: .; cdr3_length: 16; j_call: TRBJ2-3; d_call: TRBD2; cdr3_aa: CSARVGLAGAADTQYF; cdr3_nt: TGCAGTGCCAGGGTAGGGCTAGCGGGAGCGGCAGATACGCAGTATTTT
v_call: TRBV7-8; clone_size: many; cdr3_length: 14; j_call: TRBJ1-2; d_call: .; cdr3_aa: CASSLDRGRAGYTF; cdr3_nt: TGTGCCAGCAGCTTAGATCGGGGGCGGGCTGGCTACACCTTC
v_call: TRBV6-5; clone_size: many; cdr3_length: 13; j_call: TRBJ2-5; d_call: .; cdr3_aa: CASSHSSGETQYF; cdr3_nt: TGTGCCAGCAGTCATAGCAGCGGGGAGACCCAGTACTTC
v_call: TRBV6-1; clone_size: once; cdr3_length: 17; j_call: TRBJ2-2; d_call: TRBD2; cdr3_aa: CASSITGGRRYTGELFF; cdr3_nt: TGTGCCAGCAGCATCACGGGCGGGAGGCGGTACACCGGGGAGCTGTTTTTT
v_call: TRBV27; clone_size: many; cdr3_length: 13; j_call: TRBJ2-1; d_call: TRBD1; cdr3_aa: CASGTGAEGEQFF; cdr3_nt: TGTGCCAGCGGGACAGGGGCTGAAGGTGAGCAGTTCTTC
v_call: TRBV12-3/TRBV12-4; clone_size: many; cdr3_length: 14; j_call: TRBJ2-7; d_call: .; cdr3_aa: CASSFMLASYEQYF; cdr3_nt: TGTGCCAGCAGTTTTATGCTCGCCTCCTACGAGCAGTACTTC
v_call: TRBV30; clone_size: .; cdr3_length: 13; j_call: TRBJ2-3; d_call: .; cdr3_aa: CAWERKQGDTQYF; cdr3_nt: TGTGCCTGGGAGCGGAAGCAAGGAGATACGCAGTATTTT
v_call: TRBV28; clone_size: many; cdr3_length: 13; j_call: TRBJ2-7; d_call: .; cdr3_aa: CASSFRQTYEQYF; cdr3_nt: TGTGCCAGCAGTTTTAGGCAAACCTACGAGCAGTACTTC
v_call: TRBV3-1; clone_size: many; cdr3_length: 15; j_call: TRBJ1-1; d_call: .; cdr3_aa: CASSQGGGLRTEAFF; cdr3_nt: TGTGCCAGCAGCCAGGGCGGGGGTTTACGGACTGAAGCTTTCTTT
v_call: TRBV28; clone_size: many; cdr3_length: 13; j_call: TRBJ2-7; d_call: .; cdr3_aa: CASERGTNYEQYF; cdr3_nt: TGTGCCAGCGAAAGAGGGACAAACTACGAGCAGTACTTC
v_call: TRBV28; clone_size: many; cdr3_length: 13; j_call: TRBJ1-1; d_call: .; cdr3_aa: CASSLAVDTEAFF; cdr3_nt: TGTGCCAGCAGTTTGGCGGTTGACACTGAAGCTTTCTTT
v_call: TRBV18; clone_size: .; cdr3_length: 17; j_call: TRBJ2-7; d_call: TRBD2; cdr3_aa: CASSLSSPGTSQREQYF; cdr3_nt: TGTGCCAGCTCACTCTCAAGCCCGGGGACTAGTCAAAGGGAGCAGTACTTC
v_call: TRBV9; clone_size: .; cdr3_length: 16; j_call: TRBJ2-1; d_call: TRBD2; cdr3_aa: CASGGVAGDRYNEQFF; cdr3_nt: TGTGCCAGCGGGGGAGTAGCGGGAGACCGGTACAATGAGCAGTTCTTC
v_call: TRBV27; clone_size: many; cdr3_length: 13; j_call: TRBJ1-2; d_call: .; cdr3_aa: CASSSTPHYGYTF; cdr3_nt: TGTGCCAGCAGTTCAACGCCGCATTATGGCTACACCTTC
v_call: TRBV29-1; clone_size: few; cdr3_length: 15; j_call: TRBJ2-1; d_call: TRBD2; cdr3_aa: CSVDLLSGSYNEQFF; cdr3_nt: TGCAGCGTTGATCTGCTTAGCGGGAGCTACAATGAGCAGTTCTTC
v_call: TRBV12-3/TRBV12-4; clone_size: many; cdr3_length: 13; j_call: TRBJ1-5; d_call: .; cdr3_aa: CASSFAGNQPQHF; cdr3_nt: TGTGCCAGCAGTTTTGCTGGCAATCAGCCCCAGCATTTT
v_call: TRBV6-2/TRBV6-3; clone_size: many; cdr3_length: 17; j_call: TRBJ1-1; d_call: .; cdr3_aa: CASSPTLIRRMNTEAFF; cdr3_nt: TGTGCCAGCAGTCCGACCCTTATCCGACGTATGAACACTGAAGCTTTCTTT
v_call: TRBV18; clone_size: many; cdr3_length: 14; j_call: TRBJ2-5; d_call: TRBD2; cdr3_aa: CASSPAGGSQTQYF; cdr3_nt: TGTGCCAGCTCACCGGCGGGAGGGTCACAGACCCAGTACTTC
v_call: TRBV6-5; clone_size: many; cdr3_length: 13; j_call: TRBJ2-3; d_call: .; cdr3_aa: CASSYNGADTQYF; cdr3_nt: TGTGCCAGCAGTTACAACGGTGCAGATACGCAGTATTTT
v_call: TRBV6-2/TRBV6-3; clone_size: many; cdr3_length: 16; j_call: TRBJ2-7; d_call: .; cdr3_aa: CASSYSMTLSSYEQYF; cdr3_nt: TGTGCCAGCAGTTACTCGATGACTCTCAGCTCCTACGAGCAGTACTTC
v_call: TRBV15; clone_size: many; cdr3_length: 13; j_call: TRBJ1-4; d_call: .; cdr3_aa: CATSSRGGEKLFF; cdr3_nt: TGTGCCACCAGTTCTCGGGGGGGAGAAAAACTGTTTTTT
v_call: TRBV7-7; clone_size: .; cdr3_length: 14; j_call: TRBJ2-2; d_call: .; cdr3_aa: CASSLARGSGELFF; cdr3_nt: TGTGCCAGCAGCTTAGCCAGGGGCAGCGGGGAGCTGTTTTTT
v_call: TRBV11-2; clone_size: many; cdr3_length: 18; j_call: TRBJ2-3; d_call: .; cdr3_aa: CASSPGLYNPTSTDTQYF; cdr3_nt: TGTGCCAGCAGCCCCGGCCTATATAATCCTACTAGCACAGATACGCAGTATTTT
v_call: TRBV20-1; clone_size: many; cdr3_length: 17; j_call: TRBJ2-1; d_call: TRBD2; cdr3_aa: CSARVTGGGSSYNEQFF; cdr3_nt: TGCAGTGCTAGAGTAACGGGAGGTGGTAGCTCCTACAATGAGCAGTTCTTC
v_call: TRBV7-3; clone_size: many; cdr3_length: 14; j_call: TRBJ2-5; d_call: TRBD2; cdr3_aa: CASSFSGSRETQYF; cdr3_nt: TGTGCCAGCAGCTTTAGCGGGAGTAGGGAGACCCAGTACTTC
v_call: TRBV7-9; clone_size: many; cdr3_length: 11; j_call: TRBJ2-1; d_call: .; cdr3_aa: CASSLLGEQFF; cdr3_nt: TGTGCCAGCAGCCTCCTCGGTGAGCAGTTCTTC
v_call: TRBV4-1; clone_size: .; cdr3_length: 15; j_call: TRBJ2-5; d_call: TRBD1; cdr3_aa: CASSQDPSRGWTQYF; cdr3_nt: TGCGCCAGCAGCCAAGATCCGTCCAGGGGGTGGACCCAGTACTTC
v_call: TRBV11-2; clone_size: .; cdr3_length: 19; j_call: TRBJ2-1; d_call: TRBD2; cdr3_aa: CASSSTYTTALAGVGEQFF; cdr3_nt: TGTGCCAGCAGCTCTACATACACAACGGCACTAGCGGGAGTTGGTGAGCAGTTCTTC
v_call: TRBV2; clone_size: many; cdr3_length: 14; j_call: TRBJ2-1; d_call: TRBD2; cdr3_aa: CASSGLAVYNEQFF; cdr3_nt: TGTGCCAGCAGTGGACTAGCGGTCTACAATGAGCAGTTCTTC
v_call: TRBV12-3/TRBV12-4; clone_size: few; cdr3_length: 15; j_call: TRBJ2-7; d_call: TRBD1; cdr3_aa: CASSPTGTGDHEQYF; cdr3_nt: TGTGCCAGCAGTCCAACCGGGACAGGGGACCACGAGCAGTACTTC
v_call: TRBV2; clone_size: few; cdr3_length: 17; j_call: TRBJ2-6; d_call: TRBD1; cdr3_aa: CASSPTGASSGANVLTF; cdr3_nt: TGTGCCAGCAGCCCGACAGGGGCCAGCTCTGGGGCCAACGTCCTGACTTTC
v_call: TRBV24-1; clone_size: many; cdr3_length: 16; j_call: TRBJ2-1; d_call: .; cdr3_aa: CATSDPGGDSYNEQFF; cdr3_nt: TGTGCCACCAGTGATCCCGGGGGTGACTCCTACAATGAGCAGTTCTTC
v_call: TRBV29-1; clone_size: many; cdr3_length: 18; j_call: TRBJ2-2; d_call: TRBD2; cdr3_aa: CSVSEEVISSGSTGELFF; cdr3_nt: TGCAGCGTTTCAGAAGAAGTAATTTCTAGCGGATCTACCGGGGAGCTGTTTTTT
v_call: TRBV2; clone_size: many; cdr3_length: 15; j_call: TRBJ2-1; d_call: .; cdr3_aa: CASREAGRGYNEQFF; cdr3_nt: TGTGCCAGCAGAGAAGCGGGTCGGGGTTACAATGAGCAGTTCTTC
v_call: TRBV7-8; clone_size: few; cdr3_length: 18; j_call: TRBJ2-4; d_call: TRBD2; cdr3_aa: CASSFGLAGEKAKNIQYF; cdr3_nt: TGTGCCAGCAGCTTTGGACTAGCGGGAGAAAAGGCCAAAAACATTCAGTACTTC
v_call: TRBV11-3; clone_size: .; cdr3_length: 19; j_call: TRBJ2-2; d_call: TRBD2; cdr3_aa: CASSSRTSGRLKDTGELFF; cdr3_nt: TGTGCCAGCAGCTCCCGGACTAGCGGGAGATTAAAGGACACCGGGGAGCTGTTTTTT
v_call: TRBV28; clone_size: many; cdr3_length: 17; j_call: TRBJ1-2; d_call: .; cdr3_aa: CASSLQFWKALNYGYTF; cdr3_nt: TGTGCCAGCAGTTTACAGTTTTGGAAGGCACTAAACTATGGCTACACCTTC
v_call: TRBV2; clone_size: many; cdr3_length: 14; j_call: TRBJ1-5; d_call: TRBD1; cdr3_aa: CASSGQGAFQPQHF; cdr3_nt: TGTGCCAGCAGCGGACAGGGGGCCTTTCAGCCCCAGCATTTT
v_call: TRBV7-2; clone_size: few; cdr3_length: 16; j_call: TRBJ2-3; d_call: TRBD1; cdr3_aa: CASSRRQGAITDTQYF; cdr3_nt: TGTGCCAGCAGCCGCCGACAGGGGGCAATCACAGATACGCAGTATTTT
v_call: TRBV28; clone_size: many; cdr3_length: 11; j_call: TRBJ2-3; d_call: .; cdr3_aa: CASSQPDTQYF; cdr3_nt: TGTGCCAGCAGTCAACCAGATACGCAGTATTTT
v_call: TRBV4-1; clone_size: few; cdr3_length: 15; j_call: TRBJ1-1; d_call: .; cdr3_aa: CASSQDFRVFTEAFF; cdr3_nt: TGCGCCAGCAGCCAAGATTTCAGGGTGTTCACTGAAGCTTTCTTT
v_call: TRBV28; clone_size: many; cdr3_length: 14; j_call: TRBJ1-1; d_call: .; cdr3_aa: CASRSGDANTEAFF; cdr3_nt: TGTGCCAGCAGATCTGGGGATGCGAACACTGAAGCTTTCTTT
v_call: TRBV5-1; clone_size: many; cdr3_length: 15; j_call: TRBJ1-1; d_call: .; cdr3_aa: CASSPVPRGSTEAFF; cdr3_nt: TGCGCCAGCTCTCCCGTTCCCAGGGGTTCCACTGAAGCTTTCTTT
v_call: TRBV5-4; clone_size: .; cdr3_length: 15; j_call: TRBJ2-7; d_call: .; cdr3_aa: CASSPEGDGYYEQYF; cdr3_nt: TGTGCCAGCAGCCCGGAAGGGGACGGATACTACGAGCAGTACTTC
v_call: TRBV18; clone_size: .; cdr3_length: 15; j_call: TRBJ1-1; d_call: .; cdr3_aa: CASSVTGLGFTEAFF; cdr3_nt: TGTGCCAGCTCAGTCACAGGGTTGGGGTTCACTGAAGCTTTCTTT
v_call: TRBV12-3/TRBV12-4; clone_size: many; cdr3_length: 15; j_call: TRBJ1-5; d_call: TRBD1; cdr3_aa: CASSFAGGRNQPQHF; cdr3_nt: TGTGCCAGCAGTTTCGCAGGGGGACGGAATCAGCCCCAGCATTTT
v_call: TRBV11-2; clone_size: few; cdr3_length: 15; j_call: TRBJ2-7; d_call: TRBD1; cdr3_aa: CASGLRTGILYEQYF; cdr3_nt: TGTGCCAGCGGCTTAAGGACAGGAATTCTCTACGAGCAGTACTTC
v_call: TRBV10-2; clone_size: .; cdr3_length: 17; j_call: TRBJ2-7; d_call: TRBD2; cdr3_aa: CASTKPPIAGGAHEQYF; cdr3_nt: TGCGCCAGCACAAAACCCCCTATAGCGGGAGGGGCCCACGAGCAGTACTTC
v_call: TRBV15; clone_size: .; cdr3_length: 17; j_call: TRBJ2-4; d_call: .; cdr3_aa: CATSRDAGGIAKNIQYF; cdr3_nt: TGTGCCACCAGCAGAGATGCTGGCGGAATAGCCAAAAACATTCAGTACTTC
v_call: TRBV15; clone_size: many; cdr3_length: 14; j_call: TRBJ2-7; d_call: .; cdr3_aa: CATSSGTAFYEQYF; cdr3_nt: TGTGCCACCAGCTCCGGGACGGCCTTCTACGAGCAGTACTTC
v_call: TRBV15; clone_size: many; cdr3_length: 13; j_call: TRBJ1-6; d_call: TRBD1; cdr3_aa: CATSSDRDSPLHF; cdr3_nt: TGTGCCACCAGCAGCGACAGGGATTCACCCCTCCACTTT
v_call: TRBV19; clone_size: many; cdr3_length: 21; j_call: TRBJ2-1; d_call: TRBD2; cdr3_aa: CASSILGLAGWKTSSYNEQFF; cdr3_nt: TGTGCCAGTAGTATCCTCGGACTAGCGGGATGGAAAACTAGCTCCTACAATGAGCAGTTCTTC
v_call: TRBV5-1; clone_size: few; cdr3_length: 13; j_call: TRBJ2-6; d_call: .; cdr3_aa: CASCPGGANVLTF; cdr3_nt: TGCGCCAGCTGCCCGGGGGGGGCCAACGTCCTGACTTTC